The sequence of this T cell receptor (beta chain) was determined in a study of cytomegalovirus exposure and HLA in healthy donors. Study-wide results and limits: Researchers had no immune exposure information except CMV serostatus available.

Turning to this clone: Its target is not known.

60 Vbeta and 13 Jbeta primers were used in PCR. Libraries were prepared by immunoSEQ multiplex PCR; TCRdb keeps only in-frame clonotypes and omits some of them. Of tens of thousands of clones in the sample, around 80% were seen once. The clonotype comes from a man over 45 in good health and CMV-seropositive. The material sequenced was PBMCs.

DNA for the CDR3: TGTGCCAGCAGCTTTAGAGGGACTAGCGGGGCATCCTACAATGAGCAGTTCTTC. Translated: CASSFRGTSGASYNEQFF. The V call is TRBV7-3, the J call TRBJ2-1; TRBD2 aligns across 13 bases. The CDR3 loop spans 18 amino acids. The V gene end was trimmed by 3 bases and the J gene end by 1 base; junction bases not matched to a gene: 6. Germline V gene lookup returns CDR1 SGHTA and CDR2 FQGTGA.